Each of the 7 T cell receptor beta chains below was sequenced from the same sample in a study of early T cells in non-severe SARS-CoV-2 infection. Using its own MiXCR run on the 5' RACE reads, TCRdb lists one record per CDR3 protein. In the table there are 20,000 to 25,000 distinct CDR3 sequences, roughly 4.7% of which are singletons. The sequencing sample was made of whole blood. The receptors come from an adult who was a healthcare worker with PCR-confirmed SARS-CoV-2 infection or an uninfected control (not recorded which).

This clonotype came up a few times. The CDR3 DNA follows: TGCGCCAGCAGCCAAGATAGGGCTTTGAATTCACCCCTCCACTTT. This translates into CASSQDRALNSPLHF. The V gene is TRBV4-1, the J gene TRBJ1-6; D call uncertain. The V end lost 0 bases, the J end lost 7 bases, and 10 bases lay between the germline ends. The CDR3 spans 15 residues. CDR1 and CDR2 from the germline V gene are MGHRA and YSYEKL.

This clonotype came up many times. This rearrangement joins TRBV11-2 to TRBJ1-6; D perhaps matches TRBD1 (5 bases). Germline loops: CDR1 SGHAT, CDR2 FQNNGV. The ends were cut back, 1 base at V and 9 bases at J, with 7 bases in the middle. This CDR3 region has 13 residues. CDR3 residues: CASSLGTTSPLHF. The CDR3 DNA follows: TGTGCCAGCAGCTTAGGGACAACTTCACCCCTCCACTTT. The variable domain in full, with the rest retrieved from reference TRBV11-2 and TRBJ1-6, is EAGVAQSPRYKIIEKRQSVAFWCNPISGHATLYWYQQILGQGPKLLIQFQNNGVVDDSQLPKDRFSAERLKGVDSTLKIQPAKLEDSAVYLCASSLGTTSPLHFGNGTRLTVT.

This clonotype was counted only a few times. This chain connects TRBV6-5 to TRBJ2-1; D is undetermined. In germline, CDR1 is MNHEY, CDR2 SVGAGI. The CDR3 runs to 12 residues. V lost 2 bases and J lost 5, with 4 bases in between. CDR3 in amino acids: CASSYNNNEQFF. The CDR3 DNA follows: TGTGCCAGCAGTTACAACAACAATGAGCAGTTCTTC.

The chain combines TRBV6-5 with TRBJ2-3; D is possibly TRBD1 (5 bases). Trimming pared 6 bases from V and 4 bases from J, leaving 14 bases between. This CDR3 spans 14 amino acids. The germline CDR1 and CDR2 sequences are MNHEY and SVGAGI. CDR3: CASRGANPADTQYF. The CDR3 DNA reads TGTGCCAGCAGAGGGGCCAACCCCGCAGATACGCAGTATTTT.

This clonotype was observed at least ten times. The chain is built from TRBV2 and TRBJ2-7, with a weak D call TRBD1 (6 bases). CDR3 length equals 14 residues. The V gene's germline CDR1 is SNHLY and CDR2 FYNNEI. Trimming cost V 3 bases and J 2 bases, with 11 bases left between them. Written as DNA, the CDR3 is TGTGCCAGCAGTGATGGGGACACGACCTACGAGCAGTACTTC. Protein sequence: CASSDGDTTYEQYF.

This clonotype was detected many times. CDR3 bases: TGTGCCAGCACCCCAGCGGCATCCATGAACACTGAAGCTTTCTTT. It yields the protein CASTPAASMNTEAFF. The chain links TRBV28 to TRBJ1-1; no clear D. This CDR3 has 15 residues. V lost 7 bases and J 0 bases, leaving 15 bases between the germline ends. Germline CDR1 MDHEN, CDR2 SYDVKM.

This clonotype was counted between two and nine times. This chain links TRBV18 with TRBJ2-3, with 10 bases fitting TRBD2. Germline assignment: CDR1 KGHSH and CDR2 LQKENI. After removal of 3 bases from V and 3 bases from J, the junction contained 6 bases not matched to a gene. There are 16 residues in the CDR3. The CDR3 DNA reads as TGTGCCAGCTCACCCCCGGCTAGCGGGGGAACAGATACGCAGTATTTT. It specifies CASSPPASGGTDTQYF.